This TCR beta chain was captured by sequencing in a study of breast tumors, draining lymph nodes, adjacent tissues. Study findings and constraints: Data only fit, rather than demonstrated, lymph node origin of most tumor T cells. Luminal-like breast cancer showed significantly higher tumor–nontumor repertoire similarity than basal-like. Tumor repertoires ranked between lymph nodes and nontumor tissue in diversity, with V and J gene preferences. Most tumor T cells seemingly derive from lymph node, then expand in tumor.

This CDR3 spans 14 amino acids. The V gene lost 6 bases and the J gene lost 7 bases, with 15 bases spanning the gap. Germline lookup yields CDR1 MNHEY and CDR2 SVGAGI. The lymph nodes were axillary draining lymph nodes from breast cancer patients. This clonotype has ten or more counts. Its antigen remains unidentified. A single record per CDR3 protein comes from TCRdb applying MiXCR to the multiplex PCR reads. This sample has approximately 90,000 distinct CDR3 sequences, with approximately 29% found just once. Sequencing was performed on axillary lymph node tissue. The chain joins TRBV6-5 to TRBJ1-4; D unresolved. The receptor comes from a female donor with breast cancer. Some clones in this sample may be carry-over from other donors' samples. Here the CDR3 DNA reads TGTGCCAGCAGCACCGGCCCTTGGGGTGAAAAACTGTTTTTT. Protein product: CASSTGPWGEKLFF.